This T cell receptor (beta chain) derives from a study of CD8 T cells in Susac syndrome. Those who served as multiple sclerosis controls were treatment-naive patients with stable or active relapsing-remitting disease. Through negative isolation, CD4+ and CD8+ T cells were obtained, while TEMRA cells were enriched using FACS. With random hexamers, reverse transcription was performed on roughly 0.5 to 1 ug of RNA. Amplification of TCR beta CDR3 across 54 Vbeta and 13 Jbeta was performed with immunoSEQ multiplex PCR. TCRdb reprocessed the immunoSEQ multiplex PCR reads via MiXCR and lists one record per CDR3 protein. This sample has 300,000 to 350,000 distinct CDR3 sequences, with approximately 90% found just once. Per the germline V gene, CDR1 is SEHNR and CDR2 is FQNEAQ (reference sequence). The CDR3 sequence is 13 residues long. V was shortened by 5 bases and J by 5 bases, with 12 bases between the two germline ends.

The rearrangement uses TRBV7-9 and TRBJ1-2, with D hard to call. The sequence derives from a human donor with multiple sclerosis. Sequencing input: CD4+ T cells from PBMCs. DNA of the CDR3: TGTGCCAGCAGCACCCAAGAGGGTTATGGCTACACCTTC. Protein: CASSTQEGYGYTF.